These 25 T cell receptor beta chains share one sample of origin, sequenced in a study of T cell changes during pregnancy in multiple sclerosis. Here immunoSEQ multiplex PCR was the method, and the copy in TCRdb shows in-frame clones only, minus some. In the table there are tens of thousands of clones, just over 90% of which are singletons. Material: CD4+ T cells from peripheral blood mononuclear cells, obtained before pregnancy. The receptors shown here come from a female donor with multiple sclerosis, enrolled in a pregnancy study.

This clone has a single count. V usage is TRBV5-1 and J usage is TRBJ2-1, with TRBD2 as a possible D gene (6 bases). The CDR3 covers 16 residues. The V end lost 0 bases, the J end lost 4 bases, and 14 bases lay between the germline ends. Germline V CDR1 and CDR2: SGHRS, YFSETQ. The CDR3 coding sequence is TGCGCCAGCAGCTTGGAGTTCAGCGGGCCTTACAATGAGCAGTTCTTC. It codes for CASSLEFSGPYNEQFF.

CDR3 DNA: TGCGCCAGCAGCTTGGATTCAGGGTCGGATGAAAAACTGTTTTTT. Translating it yields CASSLDSGSDEKLFF. The chain carries TRBV5-1 and TRBJ1-4; a weak D match, TRBD1 (5 bases). V was trimmed by 0 bases and J by 6 bases, leaving 12 bases between them. This CDR3 contains 15 residues. From germline, CDR1 is SGHRS and CDR2 YFSETQ.

A single count supports this clone. The rearrangement joins TRBV4-1 to TRBJ1-4; the match to TRBD1 covers 7 bases. With 5 bases clipped from V and 0 bases from J, the junction kept 6 bases outside the gene matches. CDR3 length equals 16 residues. Germline CDR1 is MGHRA and CDR2 is YSYEKL. As DNA, the CDR3 is TGCGCCAGCAGCACAGGGGAAGGCGCAACTAATGAAAAACTGTTTTTT. It specifies CASSTGEGATNEKLFF.

The chain couples TRBV5-4 to TRBJ1-1; D call uncertain. V shed 0 bases and J shed 0 bases, with 12 bases lying between them. Germline CDR1 is SGHNT and CDR2 is YYREEE (reference sequence). The CDR3 sequence is 16 residues long. CDR3: CASSLDPEAMNTEAFF. In DNA, the CDR3 is TGTGCCAGCAGCTTGGACCCAGAGGCCATGAACACTGAAGCTTTCTTT.

V usage is TRBV18 and J usage is TRBJ2-5, with TRBD1 as a possible D gene (6 bases). This CDR3 spans 14 amino acids. V lost 5 bases and J 5 bases, leaving 15 bases between the germline ends. Germline values: CDR1 KGHSH, CDR2 LQKENI. This CDR3 is CASSEDTGIETQYF. The DNA of the CDR3 is TGTGCCAGCTCAGAAGATACAGGGATTGAGACCCAGTACTTC.

This rearrangement joins TRBV19 to TRBJ1-1; TRBD1 might be the D (5 bases). The germline V gene has CDR1 LNHDA and CDR2 SQIVND (reference sequence). This CDR3 spans 13 amino acids. Trimming shortened V by 1 base and J by 5 bases, and 8 bases separated the two germline ends. The CDR3 sequence is CASSIVGGTEAFF. The CDR3 DNA reads as TGTGCCAGTAGTATAGTCGGGGGGACTGAAGCTTTCTTT.

The CDR3 DNA reads TGTGCCAGCAGCTCATATCCTCCAGTAACCGAAACCTATGGCTACACCTTC. This sequence encodes CASSSYPPVTETYGYTF. The chain recombines TRBV5-4 with TRBJ1-2; D uncertain. Germline V CDR1 and CDR2: SGHNT, YYREEE (reference sequence). V lost 3 bases, J lost 4 bases, and 22 bases lay in between. The CDR3 consists of 17 residues.

The rearrangement links TRBV6-5 to TRBJ2-3; 8 bases are a match to TRBD1. CDR1 and CDR2 from the germline V gene are MNHEY and SVGAGI. The CDR3 length is 16 residues. V lost 2 bases to trimming and J lost 2 bases; unmatched junction nucleotides: 6. The CDR3 loop is CASSYVGQGITDTQYF. The CDR3 DNA sequence: TGTGCCAGCAGTTACGTCGGACAGGGTATCACAGATACGCAGTATTTT.

The chain recombines TRBV7-6 with TRBJ2-5; 7 positions match TRBD1. Germline-derived CDR1 and CDR2 are SGHVS and FNYEAQ. The V and J ends lost 4 bases and 5 bases, in that order; junction bases with no gene match: 10. This CDR3 region has 15 residues. The CDR3 DNA reads TGTGCCAGCAGCTCAGACAGGGCCGCTCGTGAGACCCAGTACTTC. It translates to CASSSDRAARETQYF.

The chain joins TRBV5-1 to TRBJ1-3; 8 nucleotides agree with TRBD1. The length of the CDR3 is 15 residues. V lost 4 bases and J lost 4; bases outside the gene matches: 7. The germline CDR1 and CDR2 sequences are SGHRS and YFSETQ. This chain's CDR3 is CASSLQGVEGNTIYF. The CDR3 region has the DNA TGCGCCAGCAGCCTACAGGGGGTTGAAGGAAACACCATATATTTT. The full variable domain, its missing parts supplied by reference TRBV5-1 and TRBJ1-3, is KAGVTQTPRYLIKTRGQQVTLSCSPISGHRSVSWYQQTPGQGLQFLFEYFSETQRNKGNFPGRFSGRQFSNSRSEMNVSTLELGDSALYLCASSLQGVEGNTIYFGEGSWLTVV.

This rearrangement joins TRBV28 to TRBJ1-2, with D hard to call. The germline V gene has CDR1 MDHEN and CDR2 SYDVKM. The CDR3 is made up of 12 amino acids. V dropped 1 base and J dropped 8 bases, with 8 bases sitting between them. The CDR3, as DNA: TGTGCCAGCAGTTTATTGCGGGTAGGCTACACCTTC. It codes for CASSLLRVGYTF.

In the case of this clone: Compared with germline, one end of the junction differs, possibly owing to a read error. The chain carries TRBV7-8 and TRBJ2-3; TRBD2 matches at 11 bases. Germline values: CDR1 SGHVS, CDR2 FQNEAQ. The CDR3 runs 12 residues. CDR3 nucleotides: TGTGCCAGCAGCCCCCTAGCGGGAGGTACCGTCTTT. Its protein product is CASSPLAGGTVF. The whole variable domain, filled in from reference TRBV7-8 and TRBJ2-3, reads GAGVSQSPRYKVAKRGQDVALRCDPISGHVSLFWYQQALGQGPEFLTYFQNEAQLDKSGLPSDRFFAERPEGSVSTLKIQRTQQEDSAVYLCASSPLAGGTVFGPGTRLTVL.

CDR3 bases: TGTGCCAGCACTAGGACAGGGGTGTACAATGAGCAGTTCTTC. Translation: CASTRTGVYNEQFF. V and J are TRBV27 and TRBJ2-1, with TRBD1 matching 9 bases. Germline V gene data show CDR1 as MNHEY and CDR2 as SMNVEV (reference sequence). This CDR3 contains 14 residues. V was clipped by 7 bases and J by 4 bases; unmatched bases: 5.

DNA of the CDR3: TGTGCCAGCAGCGCTGACGGGACTAGCGTAGAGACCCAGTACTTC. As protein: CASSADGTSVETQYF. J is TRBJ2-5 and V is TRBV9; 10 bases align to TRBD2. The CDR3 contains 15 residues. With 3 bases clipped from V and 4 bases from J, the junction kept 6 bases outside the gene matches. Germline CDR1 and CDR2: SGDLS and YYNGEE.

J is TRBJ1-1 and V is TRBV19; D gene unclear. The V gene's germline CDR1 is LNHDA and CDR2 SQIVND (reference sequence). The CDR3 is 14 residues long. The V end lost 2 bases, the J end lost 5 bases, and 12 bases lay between the germline ends. In DNA form, the CDR3 reads TGTGCCAGTAGTATACGAGGATCCCAAACTGAAGCTTTCTTT. This codes for CASSIRGSQTEAFF.

This chain uses TRBV9 with TRBJ2-6; 7 nucleotides align to TRBD1. Germline V gene lookup returns CDR1 SGDLS and CDR2 YYNGEE. The length of the CDR3 is 14 residues. Trimming at V came to 4 bases and at J to 9 bases, leaving 7 bases not matched to a gene. CDR3 coding DNA: TGTGCCAGCAGCCCAGGACAGGTTCTCAACGTCCTGACTTTC. The encoded protein is CASSPGQVLNVLTF.

The V call is TRBV27, the J call TRBJ2-1; TRBD1 might be the D (6 bases). Trimming removed 9 bases from V and 8 bases from J, with 26 bases in between. The CDR3 consists of 16 residues. Germline-derived CDR1 and CDR2 are MNHEY and SMNVEV (reference sequence). This CDR3 reads CASLNSRDTPRDEQFF. CDR3 coding DNA: TGTGCCAGTTTGAACTCCCGGGACACGCCTAGGGATGAGCAGTTCTTC.

V gene TRBV6-1 combines with J gene TRBJ2-5; D gene unclear. This CDR3 contains 12 residues. Germline V gene sequence: CDR1 MNHNS, CDR2 SASEGT. V lost 2 bases and J lost 5, with 6 bases in between. CDR3 nucleotides: TGTGCCAGCAGTGAACTCAGGGAGACCCAGTACTTC. This translates into CASSELRETQYF.

The rearrangement joins TRBV6-5 to TRBJ1-1; no definite D call. Germline assignment: CDR1 MNHEY and CDR2 SVGAGI. There are 15 residues in the CDR3. Between the trimmed V and J ends, which lost 7 bases and 8 bases, there was a span of 23 bases. CDR3 in amino acids: CASKVDGYGGVEAFF. The CDR3, as DNA: TGTGCCAGCAAAGTTGATGGGTATGGCGGAGTGGAAGCTTTCTTT.

This chain uses TRBV6-6 with TRBJ1-2; D remains ambiguous. This CDR3 has 13 residues. Deletions cut 7 bases from V and 4 bases from J, with 13 bases between. Germline CDR1 and CDR2: MNHNY and SVGAGI (reference sequence). CDR3 in amino acids: CASTKTDLYGYTF. The CDR3 DNA reads TGTGCCAGCACTAAAACAGACCTCTATGGCTACACCTTC.

The rearrangement uses TRBV11-2 and TRBJ2-6; D perhaps matches TRBD1 (5 bases). The V gene's germline CDR1 is SGHAT and CDR2 FQNNGV. Trimming left V 1 base short and J 0 bases short, with 13 bases between. CDR3 length: 18 residues. This CDR3 is CASSLVQGLGSGANVLTF. In DNA form, the CDR3 reads TGTGCCAGCAGCTTAGTTCAGGGATTGGGCTCTGGGGCCAACGTCCTGACTTTC.

This sequence joins TRBV5-4 and TRBJ2-5; the D gene is possibly TRBD1 (5 bases). V lost 0 bases to trimming and J lost 4 bases, with 10 bases between them. Germline V CDR1 and CDR2: SGHNT, YYREEE (reference sequence). The CDR3 runs to 14 residues. The CDR3 loop reads CASSLVGVGETQYF. The CDR3 DNA is TGTGCCAGCAGCTTGGTAGGGGTCGGAGAGACCCAGTACTTC.

V is TRBV6-5 and J is TRBJ2-5, with a weak D call TRBD1 (5 bases). With 7 bases removed from V and 4 bases from J, the gap between germline ends came to 16 bases. The CDR3 spans 14 residues. Germline assignment: CDR1 MNHEY and CDR2 SVGAGI. The CDR3 loop is CASTRTLKGETQYF. DNA of the CDR3: TGTGCCAGCACCCGGACACTTAAGGGAGAGACCCAGTACTTC.

The chain links TRBV6-6 to TRBJ1-2; TRBD1 is a possible D gene (5 bases). V shed 0 bases and J shed 4 bases, with 12 bases lying between them. The V gene's germline CDR1 is MNHNY and CDR2 SVGAGI (reference sequence). CDR3 length equals 15 residues. CDR3 sequence: CASSYSGDGGYGYTF. The CDR3 region has the DNA TGTGCCAGCAGTTACTCGGGAGACGGGGGCTATGGCTACACCTTC.

V usage is TRBV29-1 and J usage is TRBJ2-7; 8 bases fit TRBD1. The V gene end was trimmed by 6 bases and the J gene end by 4 bases; junction bases not matched to a gene: 20. Germline lookup yields CDR1 SQVTM and CDR2 ANQGSEA. The CDR3 runs to 17 residues. The CDR3 DNA reads as TGCAGCGTGGGGGACAGGCGTTCTGGGACATCCCCGTACGAGCAGTACTTC. It specifies CSVGDRRSGTSPYEQYF.